Given below is one TCR beta chain in context. In the authors' workflow: Reference gene primer amplification yielded estimated nucleated cell counts. Generated by immunoSEQ multiplex PCR, the TCRdb table keeps only in-frame clones and is missing some. V, J and clone size were drawn from that table, and D and trimming were deduced from the DNA. The sample lists roughly 120,000 clones; approximately 80% were seen once. The data were taken from a study of blood T cell repertoires in COVID-19. Overall study: Sites across the United States, Italy and Spain contributed samples from acute and convalescent COVID-19. The analysed material was cDNA or gDNA that came from T cells, B-cell-depleted T cells, or PBMCs.

There are 18 residues in the CDR3. The germline CDR1 and CDR2 sequences are SEHNR and FQNEAQ (reference sequence). Unmatched junction bases numbered 15, after V lost 5 bases and J lost 1 base. The chain employs TRBV7-9 and TRBJ2-7; 9 positions agree with TRBD1. This receptor was taken from a man aged 65 to 79 with acute or convalescent COVID-19. The sample taken for sequencing was peripheral blood. The CDR3 DNA reads as TGTGCCAGCAGCCTCCACGAGGGACAGGGCGGTTTTTCCTACGAGCAGTACTTC. It encodes CASSLHEGQGGFSYEQYF.